The 30 T cell receptor beta chains in this list originate from one sample, sequenced in a study of T cell responses to AZD1222 COVID-19 vaccine (dated by TCRdb to about 2021). According to the study, the label for this sample's time point signals: about 28 days (+/-7) after the second vaccine dose. The library was generated by the immunoSEQ multiplex PCR assay. What TCRdb holds here is the immuneACCESS table cut down to in-frame rearrangements. Part of the clones is not present; checked against another copy, under half of the missing clones reflect an unresolved V gene, and the others are unexplained. This sample gives 95,000 to 100,000 clones in total; roughly 86% of them show up just once. The ten biggest clones cover 10% of the sample. Sequenced here: peripheral blood, sampled 28 days after the second AZD1222 dose. The receptors originated from an adult who received the AZD1222 COVID-19 vaccine.

This rearrangement joins TRBV4-2 to TRBJ2-7; no clear D. Trimming removed 4 bases at V and 4 bases at J, with 14 bases between. Germline CDR1 LGHNA, CDR2 YNFKEQ. CDR3 length equals 14 residues. CDR3 protein: CASSPPRARYEQYF. CDR3 DNA: TGTGCCAGCAGCCCCCCTCGGGCTAGGTACGAGCAGTACTTC.

This chain joins TRBV2 and TRBJ1-2; D gene ambiguous. The V gene's germline CDR1 is SNHLY and CDR2 FYNNEI. The CDR3 consists of 12 residues. Trimming stripped 2 bases from V and 14 bases from J, with 15 bases between. The CDR3 DNA reads TGTGCCAGCAGTGAATGGGGTCAATCGAAGACCTTC. It is translated as CASSEWGQSKTF.

The chain combines TRBV7-3 with TRBJ2-1, with 8 bases fitting TRBD2. V shed 1 base, J shed 8 bases, and the junction held 16 bases outside the gene matches. Germline values: CDR1 SGHTA, CDR2 FQGTGA. The CDR3 contains 18 residues. Here the CDR3 DNA reads TGTGCCAGCAGCTTAAACCCCCCGGTTAGCGGGGTTCGCTATGAGCAGTTCTTC. Translation gives CASSLNPPVSGVRYEQFF.

The J gene is TRBJ1-1, the V gene TRBV24-1; no clear D. This CDR3 is 16 amino acids long. V was clipped by 5 bases and J by 0 bases, with 15 bases between them. Germline CDR1 reads KGHDR; CDR2 reads SFDVKD. The DNA of the CDR3 is TGTGCCACCAGTGTCGTGGGCCTATTCCTGAACACTGAAGCTTTCTTT. Its translation: CATSVVGLFLNTEAFF.

This chain connects TRBV3-1 (or the pseudogene TRBV3-2) to TRBJ2-5; unclear D gene. Germline lookup yields CDR1 LGHDT and CDR2 YNNKEL (reference sequence). V was pared by 5 bases and J by 4 bases, with 8 bases between. There are 12 residues in the CDR3. Here the CDR3 reads CASSAAGETQYF. The CDR3 DNA reads TGTGCCAGCAGCGCGGCAGGAGAGACCCAGTACTTC.

The rearrangement links TRBV7-2 to TRBJ2-1, with a possible D match to TRBD2 (6 bases). V lost 5 bases and J lost 3, with 17 bases in between. Looked up from germline, CDR1 is SGHTA and CDR2 is FQGNSA. The CDR3 is made up of 16 amino acids. The CDR3 loop reads CASSLPGGPLYNEQFF. CDR3 in DNA: TGTGCCAGCAGCCTCCCCGGGGGACCTCTCTACAATGAGCAGTTCTTC. The full variable domain, rest sourced from reference TRBV7-2 and TRBJ2-1, is GAGVSQSPSNKVTEKGKDVELRCDPISGHTALYWYRQSLGQGLEFLIYFQGNSAPDKSGLPSDRFSAERTGGSVSTLTIQRTQQEDSAVYLCASSLPGGPLYNEQFFGPGTRLTVL.

DNA of the CDR3: TGTGCCAGTAGTTCAGGAAACTTCTACGAGCAGTACTTC. This sequence encodes CASSSGNFYEQYF. The chain uses TRBV19 and TRBJ2-7; no clear D gene. Germline CDR1 LNHDA, CDR2 SQIVND (reference sequence). Deletions cut 5 bases from V and 3 bases from J, with 11 bases between. This CDR3 contains 13 residues.

The chain combines TRBV5-5 with TRBJ1-5; D not certain. The CDR3 is 12 residues long. Germline V gene lookup returns CDR1 SGHKS and CDR2 YYEKEE (reference sequence). V was pared by 0 bases and J by 9 bases, with 7 bases between. The DNA for the CDR3 is TGTGCCAGCAGCTTGGCCCTGGGGCCCCAGCATTTT. Its translation: CASSLALGPQHF.

The chain uses TRBV19 and TRBJ1-5; possible D gene TRBD1, 6 bases. Trimming took off 8 bases at V and 5 bases at J, with 16 bases between the two ends. The CDR3 spans 14 residues. Germline CDR1 LNHDA, CDR2 SQIVND (reference sequence). CDR3 nucleotides: TGTGCCAGTGAGGAGGGGGAGCCTTATCAGCCCCAGCATTTT. Amino acids: CASEEGEPYQPQHF.

The chain links TRBV19 to TRBJ2-6, with a possible D match to TRBD1 (6 bases). The germline V gene has CDR1 LNHDA and CDR2 SQIVND (reference sequence). This CDR3 comprises 21 residues. Trimming removed 0 bases from V and 1 base from J, with 22 bases in between. The CDR3 loop reads CASSIDLDRRNGKSGANVLTF. The CDR3 nucleotides read TGTGCCAGTAGTATAGATTTGGACAGACGAAATGGGAAGTCTGGGGCCAACGTCCTGACTTTC.

The V call is TRBV7-9, the J call TRBJ1-1; 10 nucleotides align to TRBD1. The ends lost 5 bases at V and 3 bases at J; junction bases unmatched: 0. The CDR3 is made up of 13 amino acids. Germline V CDR1 and CDR2: SEHNR, FQNEAQ (reference sequence). The CDR3 here is CASSGQGDTEAFF. The DNA for the CDR3 is TGTGCCAGCAGCGGACAGGGGGACACTGAAGCTTTCTTT. The full variable domain, with the rest looked up from reference TRBV7-9 and TRBJ1-1, is DTGVSQNPRHKITKRGQNVTFRCDPISEHNRLYWYRQTLGQGPEFLTYFQNEAQLEKSRLLSDRFSAERPKGSFSTLEIQRTEQGDSAMYLCASSGQGDTEAFFGQGTRLTVV.

The gene calls are TRBV2 and TRBJ1-3; 10 bases are a match to TRBD1. The CDR3 runs to 16 residues. The trim removed 7 bases at V and 3 bases at J, leaving 9 bases unmatched. The germline CDR1 and CDR2 sequences are SNHLY and FYNNEI. CDR3: CASTISDRGLGNTIYF. CDR3 in DNA: TGTGCCAGCACCATCTCTGACAGGGGGCTTGGAAACACCATATATTTT.

The chain employs TRBV3-1 (or the pseudogene TRBV3-2) and TRBJ2-3; possibly TRBD1 for D (5 bases). The CDR3 has 14 residues. The germline CDR1 and CDR2 sequences are LGHDT and YNNKEL (reference sequence). The ends were cut back, 2 bases at V and 5 bases at J, with 11 bases in the middle. The CDR3 region has the DNA TGTGCCAGCAGCCAACAGGGTTTCGAAGATACGCAGTATTTT. This gives the protein CASSQQGFEDTQYF.

This chain uses TRBV7-2 with TRBJ2-7; 9 nucleotides align to TRBD2. Looked up from germline, CDR1 is SGHTA and CDR2 is FQGNSA. The CDR3 length is 16 residues. The ends lost 1 base at V and 2 bases at J; junction bases unmatched: 6. The CDR3 DNA is TGTGCCAGCAGCTTAGGACGGTCTAGCGGGGCCTACGAGCAGTACTTC. It is translated as CASSLGRSSGAYEQYF.

A remark on this clone: The junction does not match germline at one end; this may be a read error. The chain recombines TRBV27 with TRBJ1-6; 8 bases align to TRBD1. The CDR3 has 14 residues. The germline V gene has CDR1 MNHEY and CDR2 SMNVEV (reference sequence). CDR3 sequence reads: CASSLSRQGSPIYF. As DNA, the CDR3 is TGTGCCAGCAGTTTGTCGAGACAGGGGTCACCTATTTACTTT.

This chain links TRBV7-8 with TRBJ2-7; TRBD1 matches 10 bases. Trimming took 4 bases from V and 7 from J; bases not matched to a gene: 10. The germline CDR1 and CDR2 sequences are SGHVS and FQNEAQ. This CDR3 is built from 15 residues. CDR3 amino acids: CASSSLRDRGEEQYF. Written as DNA, the CDR3 is TGTGCCAGCAGCTCACTCCGGGACAGGGGTGAAGAGCAGTACTTC.

V usage is TRBV7-9 and J usage is TRBJ2-3; tentative D call: TRBD2 (5 bases). Germline CDR1 reads SEHNR; CDR2 reads FQNEAQ (reference sequence). The CDR3 loop spans 14 amino acids. The ends were cut back, 5 bases at V and 0 bases at J, with 9 bases in the middle. DNA of the CDR3: TGTGCCAGCAGCCCCCCGGGAAGCACAGATACGCAGTATTTT. Encoded protein: CASSPPGSTDTQYF. Filled out from reference TRBV7-9 and TRBJ2-3, the complete variable domain reads DTGVSQNPRHKITKRGQNVTFRCDPISEHNRLYWYRQTLGQGPEFLTYFQNEAQLEKSRLLSDRFSAERPKGSFSTLEIQRTEQGDSAMYLCASSPPGSTDTQYFGPGTRLTVL.

V and J are TRBV4-3 and TRBJ1-6; D possibly corresponds to TRBD1 (5 bases). CDR3 length: 15 amino acids. The V gene's germline CDR1 is LGHNA and CDR2 YSLEER. Deletions cut 5 bases from V and 7 bases from J, with 15 bases between. The CDR3: CASSARDGGNSPLHF. For the CDR3, the DNA is TGCGCCAGCAGCGCCCGGGACGGTGGGAATTCACCCCTCCACTTT.

The sample holds a few counts of this clone. This chain links TRBV18 with TRBJ1-4, with 7 positions matching TRBD1. With 3 bases clipped from V and 8 bases from J, the junction kept 6 bases outside the gene matches. Germline CDR1 reads KGHSH; CDR2 reads LQKENI. The CDR3 loop spans 14 amino acids. For the CDR3, the DNA is TGTGCCAGCTCACCTACGCCGACAGGGGAAAAACTGTTTTTT. It is translated as CASSPTPTGEKLFF. Supplemented by reference TRBV18 and TRBJ1-4, the full variable domain reads NAGVMQNPRHLVRRRGQEARLRCSPMKGHSHVYWYRQLPEEGLKFMVYLQKENIIDESGMPKERFSAEFPKEGPSILRIQQVVRGDSAAYFCASSPTPTGEKLFFGSGTQLSVL.

In its sample, this clone was seen once. The V call is TRBV9, the J call TRBJ2-3; TRBD2 aligns across 10 bases. The CDR3 spans 15 residues. With 7 bases clipped from V and 3 bases from J, the junction kept 8 bases outside the gene matches. Germline V gives CDR1 SGDLS, CDR2 YYNGEE. The CDR3 coding sequence is TGTGCCAGCGCGAAGGGACTAGCGTCAACAGATACGCAGTATTTT. Encoded protein: CASAKGLASTDTQYF.

V gene TRBV3-1 (or the pseudogene TRBV3-2) combines with J gene TRBJ2-1; 11 nucleotides line up with TRBD2. The V segment lost 11 bases and the J segment 8 bases; nucleotides outside the gene matches: 20. Per germline, CDR1 LGHDT and CDR2 YNNKEL (reference sequence). The CDR3 runs to 17 residues. The CDR3 DNA reads TGTGCCCTTGGGGGGTACCAACTAGCGGGAGTCTCCCATGAGCAGTTCTTC. Translation gives CALGGYQLAGVSHEQFF.

The chain carries TRBV19 and TRBJ1-6, with D perhaps matching TRBD1 (5 bases). This CDR3 spans 15 amino acids. Germline CDR1 is LNHDA and CDR2 is SQIVND (reference sequence). V dropped 3 bases and J dropped 7 bases, with 13 bases sitting between them. The CDR3 sequence: CASSISWGLNSPLHF. The CDR3 nucleotides read TGTGCCAGTAGTATCTCGTGGGGCCTCAATTCACCCCTCCACTTT.

The rearrangement uses TRBV28 and TRBJ2-5; D possibly uses TRBD1 or TRBD2 (5 bases each). Trimming cost V 6 bases and J 2 bases, with 25 bases left between them. CDR1 and CDR2 from the germline V gene are MDHEN and SYDVKM. The CDR3 contains 18 residues. CDR3 residues: CASSPPGFGGRVQETQYF. CDR3 in DNA: TGTGCCAGCAGCCCTCCCGGGTTTGGGGGACGTGTTCAAGAGACCCAGTACTTC.

This chain links TRBV5-1 with TRBJ1-2; no clear D gene. The V and J ends lost 5 bases and 6 bases respectively, with 17 bases between them. In germline, CDR1 is SGHRS, CDR2 YFSETQ. This CDR3 has 14 residues. The CDR3 spells CASRPLSPGHGYTF. CDR3 in DNA: TGCGCCAGCAGGCCCCTGTCGCCGGGTCATGGCTACACCTTC. Supplemented by reference TRBV5-1 and TRBJ1-2, the full variable domain reads KAGVTQTPRYLIKTRGQQVTLSCSPISGHRSVSWYQQTPGQGLQFLFEYFSETQRNKGNFPGRFSGRQFSNSRSEMNVSTLELGDSALYLCASRPLSPGHGYTFGSGTRLTVV.

This chain joins TRBV5-1 and TRBJ2-1; D unclear. V lost 4 bases to trimming and J lost 5 bases, with 10 bases between them. This CDR3 comprises 13 residues. Looked up from germline, CDR1 is SGHRS and CDR2 is YFSETQ. The chain's CDR3 is CASSRTVDNEQFF. In nucleotides, the CDR3 is TGCGCCAGCAGCCGGACGGTGGACAATGAGCAGTTCTTC.

This clone was picked up a small number of times. This sequence joins TRBV30 and TRBJ1-3; D might be TRBD1 (5 bases). Germline assignment: CDR1 GTSNPN and CDR2 SVGIG (reference sequence). The CDR3 loop spans 15 amino acids. CDR3 coding DNA: TGTGCAGCCGCCCAGGGCGCCGGCTCTGGAAACACCATATATTTT. The encoded protein is CAAAQGAGSGNTIYF.

The J gene is TRBJ1-5, the V gene TRBV6-5, with D perhaps TRBD1 (6 bases). This CDR3 has 15 residues. Germline values: CDR1 MNHEY, CDR2 SVGAGI. V lost 4 bases and J 2 bases, leaving 12 bases between the germline ends. This CDR3 is CASSWGGAGNQPQHF. CDR3 DNA: TGTGCCAGCAGTTGGGGGGGGGCAGGCAATCAGCCCCAGCATTTT.

The chain carries TRBV5-1 and TRBJ1-4; maybe TRBD1 (5 bases). The V gene lost 5 bases and the J gene lost 4 bases, with 9 bases spanning the gap. Germline V gives CDR1 SGHRS, CDR2 YFSETQ. The CDR3 totals 13 residues. The CDR3 is CASRTGLNEKLFF. The CDR3, as DNA: TGCGCCAGCAGAACAGGCCTTAATGAAAAACTGTTTTTT.

The rearrangement links TRBV5-4 to TRBJ1-1; 12 bases fit TRBD1. V trimming: 5 bases; J trimming: 4 bases; junction bases outside the gene matches: 6. Germline V CDR1 and CDR2: SGHNT, YYREEE (reference sequence). The CDR3 has 15 amino acids. CDR3 DNA sequence: TGTGCCAGCAGTTTCGGGGGACAGGGGGCCACTGAAGCTTTCTTT. Its translation is CASSFGGQGATEAFF.

The rearrangement joins TRBV7-2 to TRBJ2-1; D is unclear. This CDR3 is 17 amino acids long. V lost 1 base and J 0 bases, leaving 13 bases between the germline ends. CDR1 SGHTA and CDR2 FQGNSA come from the germline V gene. Written as DNA, the CDR3 is TGTGCCAGCAGCTTAGTATCGACGGTCAGCTCCTACAATGAGCAGTTCTTC. It translates to CASSLVSTVSSYNEQFF.